Listed below are T cell receptor beta chains from one sample, sequenced in a study of cytomegalovirus exposure and HLA in healthy donors. TCRdb's copy holds only in-frame clones and misses some; the assay was immunoSEQ multiplex PCR. The sample shows about 97,000 clones, 70% to 80% of them seen only once. The sequenced sample consisted of PBMCs. The receptors were sampled from a male donor in good health and CMV-seropositive. The CDR3 runs from the conserved cysteine through the conserved F or W. Each record gives: CDR3 protein, CDR3 DNA, D gene, J gene, V gene, clone size. The D gene is left open where the match is weak. Clone size, where shown, is once, few, many, or a class for clones that have expanded.

CDR3aa: CASSRSSSGTGHTGELFF
CDR3nt: TGTGCCAGCAGCCGAAGTTCTTCCGGGACAGGGCACACCGGGGAGCTGTTTTTT
d_gene: TRBD1
j_gene: TRBJ2-2
v_gene: TRBV7-6
abundance: .

CDR3aa: CASSRQGRKETQYF
CDR3nt: TGTGCCAGCAGCCGACAGGGTAGGAAAGAGACCCAGTACTTC
d_gene: TRBD1
j_gene: TRBJ2-5
v_gene: TRBV14
abundance: .

CDR3aa: CAWNSGGGTDTQYF
CDR3nt: TGTGCCTGGAATAGCGGGGGAGGCACAGATACGCAGTATTTT
d_gene: TRBD2
j_gene: TRBJ2-3
v_gene: TRBV30
abundance: .

CDR3aa: CSVRSGATNEKLFF
CDR3nt: TGCAGCGTCCGTTCAGGGGCAACTAATGAAAAACTGTTTTTT
d_gene: .
j_gene: TRBJ1-4
v_gene: TRBV29-1
abundance: once

CDR3aa: CAWTKKPTGPSGANVLTF
CDR3nt: TGTGCCTGGACTAAGAAGCCCACAGGACCCTCTGGGGCCAACGTCCTGACTTTC
d_gene: .
j_gene: TRBJ2-6
v_gene: TRBV30
abundance: .

CDR3aa: CASRSDRVSPLHF
CDR3nt: TGTGCCAGCAGAAGCGACAGGGTTTCACCCCTCCACTTT
d_gene: TRBD1
j_gene: TRBJ1-6
v_gene: TRBV2
abundance: .

CDR3aa: CASSFGGTGGYEQYF
CDR3nt: TGTGCCAGCAGCTTCGGTGGGACAGGGGGCTACGAGCAGTACTTC
d_gene: TRBD1
j_gene: TRBJ2-7
v_gene: TRBV11-1
abundance: .

CDR3aa: CASSQGRQETQYF
CDR3nt: TGCGCCAGCAGCCAAGGTCGCCAAGAGACCCAGTACTTC
d_gene: .
j_gene: TRBJ2-5
v_gene: TRBV4-1
abundance: once

CDR3aa: CASSESPGSAWTQYF
CDR3nt: TGTGCCAGCAGTGAGTCGCCAGGGTCCGCATGGACCCAGTACTTC
d_gene: .
j_gene: TRBJ2-5
v_gene: TRBV2
abundance: .

CDR3aa: CASSYSPGQGYGYTF
CDR3nt: TGTGCCAGCAGTTACTCGCCGGGACAGGGCTATGGCTACACCTTC
d_gene: TRBD1
j_gene: TRBJ1-2
v_gene: TRBV6-5
abundance: .

CDR3aa: CASSQDRQGANYGYTF
CDR3nt: TGCGCCAGCAGCCAAGACCGCCAGGGGGCGAACTATGGCTACACCTTC
d_gene: TRBD1
j_gene: TRBJ1-2
v_gene: TRBV4-3
abundance: .

CDR3aa: CASSQWTGGVGEKLFF
CDR3nt: TGCGCCAGCAGCCAATGGACCGGGGGGGTAGGTGAAAAACTGTTTTTT
d_gene: .
j_gene: TRBJ1-4
v_gene: TRBV4-1
abundance: .

CDR3aa: CASSTGSGGAPSSYEQYF
CDR3nt: TGTGCCAGCAGTACCGGTAGCGGGGGGGCCCCTAGCTCCTACGAGCAGTACTTC
d_gene: TRBD2
j_gene: TRBJ2-7
v_gene: TRBV9
abundance: .

CDR3aa: CASSQRAGQGAGNTIYF
CDR3nt: TGCGCCAGCAGCCAAAGGGCAGGACAGGGGGCTGGAAACACCATATATTTT
d_gene: TRBD1
j_gene: TRBJ1-3
v_gene: TRBV4-1
abundance: .

CDR3aa: CASSYREVRYEQYF
CDR3nt: TGTGCCAGCAGTTACCGGGAAGTTAGGTACGAGCAGTACTTC
d_gene: .
j_gene: TRBJ2-7
v_gene: TRBV6-5
abundance: .

CDR3aa: CASSWADRGPGEQFF
CDR3nt: TGCGCCAGCAGCTGGGCGGACAGGGGGCCGGGTGAGCAGTTCTTC
d_gene: TRBD1
j_gene: TRBJ2-1
v_gene: TRBV5-1
abundance: .

CDR3aa: CAWRAPGQGVVTYNSPLHF
CDR3nt: TGTGCCTGGAGGGCTCCGGGACAGGGGGTTGTCACCTATAATTCACCCCTCCACTTT
d_gene: TRBD1
j_gene: TRBJ1-6
v_gene: TRBV30
abundance: few

CDR3aa: CASSVFGSNEKLFF
CDR3nt: TGTGCCAGCAGTGTTTTTGGCTCTAATGAAAAACTGTTTTTT
d_gene: .
j_gene: TRBJ1-4
v_gene: TRBV6-1
abundance: once

CDR3aa: CASSRGASPETQYF
CDR3nt: TGTGCCAGCAGTCGGGGGGCTAGCCCAGAGACCCAGTACTTC
d_gene: .
j_gene: TRBJ2-5
v_gene: TRBV11-2
abundance: .

CDR3aa: CAWNGGRLTGELFF
CDR3nt: TGTGCCTGGAACGGAGGCAGACTCACCGGGGAGCTGTTTTTT
d_gene: .
j_gene: TRBJ2-2
v_gene: TRBV30
abundance: .

CDR3aa: CASSRDRGLLNTEAFF
CDR3nt: TGTGCCAGTAGTAGAGACAGGGGGCTATTGAACACTGAAGCTTTCTTT
d_gene: TRBD1
j_gene: TRBJ1-1
v_gene: TRBV19
abundance: .

CDR3aa: CASSPGPTGGKDEQYF
CDR3nt: TGTGCCAGCAGCCCCGGACCAACAGGGGGCAAGGACGAGCAGTACTTC
d_gene: TRBD1
j_gene: TRBJ2-7
v_gene: TRBV11-2
abundance: .

CDR3aa: CASSYDSWNSPLHF
CDR3nt: TGTGCCAGCAGTTATGACAGTTGGAATTCACCCCTCCACTTT
d_gene: .
j_gene: TRBJ1-6
v_gene: TRBV27
abundance: .

CDR3aa: CASTWDRLNEKLFF
CDR3nt: TGTGCCAGCACCTGGGACAGGCTAAATGAAAAACTGTTTTTT
d_gene: TRBD1
j_gene: TRBJ1-4
v_gene: TRBV2
abundance: .